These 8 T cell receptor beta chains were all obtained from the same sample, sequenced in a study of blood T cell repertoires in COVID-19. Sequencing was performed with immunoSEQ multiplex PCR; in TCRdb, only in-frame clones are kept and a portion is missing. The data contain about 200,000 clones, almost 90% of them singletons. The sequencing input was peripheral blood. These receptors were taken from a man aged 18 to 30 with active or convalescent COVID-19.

CDR3: CASSPPGFMNTEAFF. The CDR3 DNA follows: TGTGCCAGCAGCCCCCCCGGGTTCATGAACACTGAAGCTTTCTTT. This chain joins TRBV7-9 and TRBJ1-1, with unresolved D. The V gene's germline CDR1 is SEHNR and CDR2 FQNEAQ (reference sequence). V lost 5 bases and J 0 bases, leaving 13 bases between the germline ends. The length of the CDR3 is 15 residues. Full variable domain (remainder filled in from reference TRBV7-9 and TRBJ1-1): DTGVSQNPRHKITKRGQNVTFRCDPISEHNRLYWYRQTLGQGPEFLTYFQNEAQLEKSRLLSDRFSAERPKGSFSTLEIQRTEQGDSAMYLCASSPPGFMNTEAFFGQGTRLTVV.

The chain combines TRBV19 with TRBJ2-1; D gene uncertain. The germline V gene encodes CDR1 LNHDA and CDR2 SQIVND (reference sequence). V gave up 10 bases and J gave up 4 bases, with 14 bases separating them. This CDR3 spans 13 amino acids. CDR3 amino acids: CATTNWRYNEQFF. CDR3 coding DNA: TGTGCCACCACGAATTGGCGGTACAATGAGCAGTTCTTC.

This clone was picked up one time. The CDR3 sequence is CASSLASAGERGEQFF. For the CDR3, the DNA is TGTGCCAGCAGCTTAGCGTCAGCGGGAGAGAGGGGTGAGCAGTTCTTC. The chain joins TRBV7-8 to TRBJ2-1; 8 bases are shared with TRBD2. After removal of 0 bases from V and 9 bases from J, the junction contained 10 bases not matched to a gene. The CDR3 contains 16 residues. Germline values: CDR1 SGHVS, CDR2 FQNEAQ.

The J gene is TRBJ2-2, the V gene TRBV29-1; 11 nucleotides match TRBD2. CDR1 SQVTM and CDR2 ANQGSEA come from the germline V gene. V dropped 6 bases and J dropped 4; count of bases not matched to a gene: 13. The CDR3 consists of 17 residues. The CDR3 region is CSVETVAGGPGTGELFF. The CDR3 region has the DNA TGCAGCGTCGAGACCGTAGCGGGAGGGCCGGGCACCGGGGAGCTGTTTTTT.

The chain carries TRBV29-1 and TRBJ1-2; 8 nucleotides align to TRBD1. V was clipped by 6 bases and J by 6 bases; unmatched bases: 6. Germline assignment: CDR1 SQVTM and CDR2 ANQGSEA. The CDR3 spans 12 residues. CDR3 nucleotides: TGCAGCGTGGTGACAGGGGATCATGGCTACACCTTC. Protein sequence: CSVVTGDHGYTF.

The CDR3 region has the DNA TGTGCCAGCTCACCCTCAGCGTACCAAGAGACCCAGTACTTC. This encodes CASSPSAYQETQYF. V is TRBV18 and J is TRBJ2-5, with D uncertain. This CDR3 has 14 residues. CDR1 and CDR2 from the germline V gene are KGHSH and LQKENI. V shed 3 bases and J shed 0 bases, with 8 bases lying between them.

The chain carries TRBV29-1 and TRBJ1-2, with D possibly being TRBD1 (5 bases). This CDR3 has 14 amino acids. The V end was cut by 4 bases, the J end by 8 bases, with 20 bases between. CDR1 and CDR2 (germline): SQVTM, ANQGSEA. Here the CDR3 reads CSVAGDVGVSGYTF. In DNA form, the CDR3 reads TGCAGCGTTGCGGGGGATGTAGGTGTAAGCGGCTACACCTTC.

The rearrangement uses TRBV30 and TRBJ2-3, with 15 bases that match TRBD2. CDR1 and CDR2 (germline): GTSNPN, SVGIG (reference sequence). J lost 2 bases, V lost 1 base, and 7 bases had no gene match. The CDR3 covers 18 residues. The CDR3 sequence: CAWSAGLAGGYFTDTQYF. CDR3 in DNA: TGTGCCTGGAGTGCGGGACTAGCGGGGGGATATTTCACAGATACGCAGTATTTT.